This T cell receptor (beta chain) was captured by sequencing in a study of blood T cell repertoires in COVID-19 (dated by TCRdb to about 2020). Concerning the study at large: The collaborator samples originated in the United States, Italy and Spain and spanned the acute and convalescent phases of COVID-19. Subjects who had been exposed to COVID-19, were actively infected with it, or had recovered from it provided the deeply sampled blood TCRbeta repertoires that made up the dataset. The repertoires were made available in a free public database intended to serve as a resource for research on the immune response to SARS-CoV-2. HLA class I and class II types, where available, came from metadata supplied by the sample provider rather than from assay-based typing. The samples were drawn from the first 160 participants of the ongoing ImmuneRACE study and from over 950 subjects provided by 6 global collaborators. The prospective study material was composed of cDNA or gDNA derived from T cells, B-cell-depleted T cells, or PBMCs. The sample metadata nearly always contained a de-identified subject ID, COVID-19 status, age in years and sex. Here is what the overall study found, with its caveats: How much clinical and demographic metadata was included differed by source and by participant, and the metadata was provided uncurated.

The immunoSEQ Assay, a bias-controlled multiplex PCR, was used to amplify TCRbeta CDR3 regions from genomic DNA. Per the original workflow: The number of nucleated cells in each sample was estimated by amplification of reference gene primers within the assay. To quantify the absolute abundance of each unique TCRbeta CDR3 rearrangement, sequence reads were collapsed and filtered. For each sample, productive Simpson clonality was calculated as the square root of Simpson's diversity index across productive rearrangements. The table comes from immuneACCESS by way of TCRdb, which keeps in-frame sequences with V and J called. Part of the clones is missing from these tables; in studies checked, under half for an unresolved V gene and the rest for unknown reasons. V, J and clone size reflect that table, while D and trimming were determined from the DNA. The sample table contains roughly 70,000 clones; only one count was recorded for about 91% of them. The leading ten clones occupy roughly 6.7% of the sample.

Based on the germline V gene, the CDR1 and CDR2 sequences are MNHEY and SVGEGT. V sheds 4 bases and J sheds 3 bases, leaving 13 bases between their ends. The cysteine opens and the phenylalanine closes a CDR3 of 15 amino acids. This entry keeps only the CDR3 DNA: 45 bases, framed from base 1. As for this clone: No antigen is known for it. The sample holds no much larger clone one base away, and base qualities are not on file.

The collaborating institutions used their own protocols to collect whole blood in K2EDTA tubes. For TCRbeta analysis, collaborators shipped samples as frozen whole blood, isolated PBMCs, or DNA extracted from either of those sample types. Sequencing was carried out using peripheral blood. The rearranged segments are TRBV6-2 or TRBV6-3 and TRBJ1-5; the D gene is perhaps TRBD1, on 5 matching bases. This sequence originates from a woman between 70 and 85 years old with acute or convalescent COVID-19. The base sequence is TGTGCCAGCAGTTCGATGACAGAATTCAATCAGCCCCAGCATTTT. This gives the protein CASSSMTEFNQPQHF.